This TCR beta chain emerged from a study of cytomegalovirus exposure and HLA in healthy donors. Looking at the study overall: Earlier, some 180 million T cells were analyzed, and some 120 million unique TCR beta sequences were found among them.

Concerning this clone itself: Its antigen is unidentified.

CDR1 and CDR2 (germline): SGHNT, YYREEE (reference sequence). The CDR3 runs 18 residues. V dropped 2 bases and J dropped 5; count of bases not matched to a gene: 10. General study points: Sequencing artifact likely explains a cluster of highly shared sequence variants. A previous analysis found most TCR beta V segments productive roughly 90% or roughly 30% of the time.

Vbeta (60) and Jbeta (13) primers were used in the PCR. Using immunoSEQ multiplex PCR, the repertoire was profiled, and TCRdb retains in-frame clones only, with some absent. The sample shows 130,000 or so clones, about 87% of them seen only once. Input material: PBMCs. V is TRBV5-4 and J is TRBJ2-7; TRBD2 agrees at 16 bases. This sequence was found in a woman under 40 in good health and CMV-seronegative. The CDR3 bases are TGTGCCAGCAGCTTAGAAACCGGGACTAGCGGGAGGGACGACGAGCAGTACTTC. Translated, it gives CASSLETGTSGRDDEQYF.